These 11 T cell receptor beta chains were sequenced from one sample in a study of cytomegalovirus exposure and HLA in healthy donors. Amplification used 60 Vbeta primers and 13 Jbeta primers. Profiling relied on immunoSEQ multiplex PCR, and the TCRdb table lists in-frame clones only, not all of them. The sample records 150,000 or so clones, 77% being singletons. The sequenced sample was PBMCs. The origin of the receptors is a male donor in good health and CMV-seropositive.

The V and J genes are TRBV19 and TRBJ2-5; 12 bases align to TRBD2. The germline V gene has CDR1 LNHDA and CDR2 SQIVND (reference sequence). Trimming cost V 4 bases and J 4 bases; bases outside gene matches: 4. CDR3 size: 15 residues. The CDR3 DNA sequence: TGTGCCAGTAGTAACGGACTAGCGGGAAGAGAGACCCAGTACTTC. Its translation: CASSNGLAGRETQYF.

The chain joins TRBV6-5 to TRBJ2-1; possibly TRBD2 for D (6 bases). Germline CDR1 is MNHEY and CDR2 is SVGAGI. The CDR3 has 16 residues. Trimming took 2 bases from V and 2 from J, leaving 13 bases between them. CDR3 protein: CASSYRAGSTYNEQFF. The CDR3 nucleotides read TGTGCCAGCAGTTACCGGGCGGGATCCACCTACAATGAGCAGTTCTTC.

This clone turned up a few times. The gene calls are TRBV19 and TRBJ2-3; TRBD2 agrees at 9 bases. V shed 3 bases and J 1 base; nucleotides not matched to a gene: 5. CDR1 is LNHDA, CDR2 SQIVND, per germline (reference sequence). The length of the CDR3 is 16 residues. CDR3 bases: TGTGCCAGTAGTATGGTAGCGGGGGAAGGCACAGATACGCAGTATTTT. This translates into CASSMVAGEGTDTQYF.

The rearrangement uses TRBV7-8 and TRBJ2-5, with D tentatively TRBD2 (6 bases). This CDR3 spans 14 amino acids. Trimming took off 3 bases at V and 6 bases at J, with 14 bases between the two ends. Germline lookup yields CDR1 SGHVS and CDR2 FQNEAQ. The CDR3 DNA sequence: TGTGCCAGCAGCTTCCGTGGGGGGTTGAAGACCCAGTACTTC. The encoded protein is CASSFRGGLKTQYF.

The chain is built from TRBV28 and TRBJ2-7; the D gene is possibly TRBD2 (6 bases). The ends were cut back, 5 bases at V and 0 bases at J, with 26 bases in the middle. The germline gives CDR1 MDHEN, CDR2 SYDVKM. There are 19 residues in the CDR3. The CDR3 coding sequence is TGTGCCAGCAGTAACCCGGAGGGAGGATTGACCTCTAACTCCTACGAGCAGTACTTC. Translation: CASSNPEGGLTSNSYEQYF.

In nucleotides, the CDR3 is TGTGCCAGCAGTCGACCCTTTGGGCTCGTGGTCACTGAAGCTTTCTTT. This gives the protein CASSRPFGLVVTEAFF. The chain uses TRBV28 and TRBJ1-1; D unclear. The CDR3 totals 16 residues. Looked up from germline, CDR1 is MDHEN and CDR2 is SYDVKM. The V end was cut by 5 bases, the J end by 4 bases, with 20 bases between.

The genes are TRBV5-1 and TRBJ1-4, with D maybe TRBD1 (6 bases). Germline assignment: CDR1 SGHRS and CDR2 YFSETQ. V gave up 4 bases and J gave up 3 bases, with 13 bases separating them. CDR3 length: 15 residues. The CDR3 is CASSARDTSNEKLFF. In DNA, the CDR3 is TGCGCCAGCAGCGCCCGGGACACCTCTAATGAAAAACTGTTTTTT.

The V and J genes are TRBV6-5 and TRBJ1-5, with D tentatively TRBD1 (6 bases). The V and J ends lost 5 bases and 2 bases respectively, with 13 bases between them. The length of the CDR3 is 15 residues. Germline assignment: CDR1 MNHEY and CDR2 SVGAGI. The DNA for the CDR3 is TGTGCCAGCAGTCCACAGGGATGGGGCAATCAGCCCCAGCATTTT. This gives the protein CASSPQGWGNQPQHF.

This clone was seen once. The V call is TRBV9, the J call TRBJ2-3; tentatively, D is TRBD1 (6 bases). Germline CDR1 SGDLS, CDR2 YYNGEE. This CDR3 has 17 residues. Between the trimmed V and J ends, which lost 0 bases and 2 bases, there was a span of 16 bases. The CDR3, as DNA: TGTGCCAGCAGCGTAGATGTTGGGACAACACACACAGATACGCAGTATTTT. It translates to CASSVDVGTTHTDTQYF.

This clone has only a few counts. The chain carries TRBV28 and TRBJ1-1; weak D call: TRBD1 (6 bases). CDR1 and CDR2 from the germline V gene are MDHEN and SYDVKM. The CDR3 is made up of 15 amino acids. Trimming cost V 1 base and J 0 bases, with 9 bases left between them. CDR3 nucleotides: TGTGCCAGCAGTTTATTGGACAGCATGAACACTGAAGCTTTCTTT. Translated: CASSLLDSMNTEAFF.

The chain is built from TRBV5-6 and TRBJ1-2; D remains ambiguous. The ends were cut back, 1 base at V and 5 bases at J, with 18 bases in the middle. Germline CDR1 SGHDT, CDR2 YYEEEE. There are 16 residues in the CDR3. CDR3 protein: CASSLYQRARGYGYTF. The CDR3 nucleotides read TGTGCCAGCAGCTTGTATCAAAGGGCGCGAGGGTATGGCTACACCTTC.